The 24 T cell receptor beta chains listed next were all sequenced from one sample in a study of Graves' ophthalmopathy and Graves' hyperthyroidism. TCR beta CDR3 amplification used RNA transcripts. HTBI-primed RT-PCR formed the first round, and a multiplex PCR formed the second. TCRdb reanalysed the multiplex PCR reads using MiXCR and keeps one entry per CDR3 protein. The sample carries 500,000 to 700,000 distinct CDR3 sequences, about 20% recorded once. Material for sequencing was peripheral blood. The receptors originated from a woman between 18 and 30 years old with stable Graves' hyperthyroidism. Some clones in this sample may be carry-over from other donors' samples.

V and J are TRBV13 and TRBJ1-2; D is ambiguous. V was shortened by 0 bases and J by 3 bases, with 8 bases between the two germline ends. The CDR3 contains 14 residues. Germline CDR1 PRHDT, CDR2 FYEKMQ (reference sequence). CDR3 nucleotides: TGTGCCAGCAGCTTAGGTCGTGGTGACTATGGCTACACCTTC. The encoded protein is CASSLGRGDYGYTF.

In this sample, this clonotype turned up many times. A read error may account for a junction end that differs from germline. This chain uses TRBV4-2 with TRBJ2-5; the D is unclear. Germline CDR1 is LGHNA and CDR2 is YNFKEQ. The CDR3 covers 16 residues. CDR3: CASSQSRVIGEEAQYF. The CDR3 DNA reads TGTGCCAGCAGCCAAAGCCGAGTAATAGGAGAAGAGGCCCAGTACTTC.

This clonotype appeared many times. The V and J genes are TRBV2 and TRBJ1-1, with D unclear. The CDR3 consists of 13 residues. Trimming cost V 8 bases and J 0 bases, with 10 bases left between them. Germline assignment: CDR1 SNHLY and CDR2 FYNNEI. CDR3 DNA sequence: TGTGCCAGCCGGTGGGCTATGAACACTGAAGCTTTCTTT. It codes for CASRWAMNTEAFF.

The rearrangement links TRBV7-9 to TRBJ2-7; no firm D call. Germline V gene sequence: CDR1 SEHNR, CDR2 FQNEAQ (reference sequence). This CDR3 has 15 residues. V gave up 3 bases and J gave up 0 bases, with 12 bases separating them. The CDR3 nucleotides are TGTGCCAGCAGCTTGATCCCTCGACACTCCTACGAGCAGTACTTC. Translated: CASSLIPRHSYEQYF.

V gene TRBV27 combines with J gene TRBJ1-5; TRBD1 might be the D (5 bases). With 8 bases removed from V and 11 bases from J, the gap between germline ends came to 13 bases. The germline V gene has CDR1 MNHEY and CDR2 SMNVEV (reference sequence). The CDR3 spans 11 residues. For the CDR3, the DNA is TGTGCCAGCCCCTCGGGGCCGGCCCAGCATTTT. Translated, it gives CASPSGPAQHF.

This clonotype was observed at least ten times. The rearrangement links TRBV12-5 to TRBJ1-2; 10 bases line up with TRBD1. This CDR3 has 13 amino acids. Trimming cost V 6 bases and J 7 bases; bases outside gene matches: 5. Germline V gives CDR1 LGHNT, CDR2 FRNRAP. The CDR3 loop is CASGLGQGFGYTF. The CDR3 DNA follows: TGTGCTAGTGGACTGGGACAGGGGTTTGGCTACACCTTC.

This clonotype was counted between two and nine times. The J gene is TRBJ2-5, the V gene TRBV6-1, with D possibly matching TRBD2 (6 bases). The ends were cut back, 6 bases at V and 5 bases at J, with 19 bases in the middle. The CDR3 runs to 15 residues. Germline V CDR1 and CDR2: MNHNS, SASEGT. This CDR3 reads CASRGLPGGPETQYF. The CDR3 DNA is TGTGCCAGCAGGGGCTTACCAGGAGGGCCGGAGACCCAGTACTTC.

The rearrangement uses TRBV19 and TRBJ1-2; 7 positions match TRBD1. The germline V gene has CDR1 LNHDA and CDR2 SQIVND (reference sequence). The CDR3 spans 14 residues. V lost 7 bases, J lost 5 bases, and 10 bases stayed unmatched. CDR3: CASTPDRFGYGYTF. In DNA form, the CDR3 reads TGTGCCAGTACCCCGGACAGGTTCGGGTATGGCTACACCTTC.

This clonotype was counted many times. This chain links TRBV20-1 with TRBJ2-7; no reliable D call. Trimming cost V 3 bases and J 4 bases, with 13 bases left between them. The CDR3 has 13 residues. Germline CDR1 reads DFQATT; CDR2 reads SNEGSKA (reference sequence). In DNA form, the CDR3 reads TGCAGTGCTAGTATCGGACGGGTTTACGAGCAGTACTTC. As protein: CSASIGRVYEQYF.

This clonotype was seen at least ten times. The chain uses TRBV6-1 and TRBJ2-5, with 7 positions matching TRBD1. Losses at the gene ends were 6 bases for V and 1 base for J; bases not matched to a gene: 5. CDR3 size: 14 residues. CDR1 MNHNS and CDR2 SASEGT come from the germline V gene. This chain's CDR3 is CASSWTGIQETQYF. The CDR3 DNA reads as TGTGCCAGCAGCTGGACAGGAATCCAAGAGACCCAGTACTTC.

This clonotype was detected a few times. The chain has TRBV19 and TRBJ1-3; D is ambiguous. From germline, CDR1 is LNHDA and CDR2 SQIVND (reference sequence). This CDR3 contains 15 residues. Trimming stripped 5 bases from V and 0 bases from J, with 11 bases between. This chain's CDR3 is CASSGKATSGNTIYF. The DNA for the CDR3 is TGTGCCAGTAGTGGAAAGGCCACCTCTGGAAACACCATATATTTT.

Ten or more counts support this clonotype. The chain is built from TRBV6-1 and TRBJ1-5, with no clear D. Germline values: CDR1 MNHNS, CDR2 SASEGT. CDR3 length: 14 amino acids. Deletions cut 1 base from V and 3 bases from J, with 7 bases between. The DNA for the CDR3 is TGTGCCAGCAGTGAAGTTGAGGTCAATCAGCCCCAGCATTTT. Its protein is CASSEVEVNQPQHF.

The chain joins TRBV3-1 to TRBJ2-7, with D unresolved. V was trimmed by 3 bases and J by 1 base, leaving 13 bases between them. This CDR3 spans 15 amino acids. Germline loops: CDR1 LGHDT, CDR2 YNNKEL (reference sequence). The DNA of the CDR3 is TGTGCCAGCAGCCATGGGCATAGAGGTTCCTACGAGCAGTACTTC. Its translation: CASSHGHRGSYEQYF.

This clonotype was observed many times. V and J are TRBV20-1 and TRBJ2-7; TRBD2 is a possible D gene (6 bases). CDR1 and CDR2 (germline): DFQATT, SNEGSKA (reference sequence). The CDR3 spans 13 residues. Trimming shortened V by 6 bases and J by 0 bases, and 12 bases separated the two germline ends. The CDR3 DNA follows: TGCAGTGCCGAGGAGGGACCCTCCTACGAGCAGTACTTC. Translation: CSAEEGPSYEQYF.

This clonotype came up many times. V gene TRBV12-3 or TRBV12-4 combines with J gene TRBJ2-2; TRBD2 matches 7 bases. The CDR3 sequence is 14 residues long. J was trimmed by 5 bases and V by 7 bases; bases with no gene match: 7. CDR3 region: CASTRGERTGELFF. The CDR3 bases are TGTGCCAGCACCCGGGGGGAACGAACCGGGGAGCTGTTTTTT.

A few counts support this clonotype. The DNA for the CDR3 is TGTGCCAGCAGTTTCCCCCTCCACACGACAGGGGGCGAGACCCAGTACTTC. Its translation: CASSFPLHTTGGETQYF. This sequence joins TRBV28 and TRBJ2-5; 10 bases agree with TRBD1. Trimming at V came to 3 bases and at J to 5 bases, leaving 12 bases not matched to a gene. CDR1 is MDHEN, CDR2 SYDVKM, per germline. This CDR3 region has 17 residues.

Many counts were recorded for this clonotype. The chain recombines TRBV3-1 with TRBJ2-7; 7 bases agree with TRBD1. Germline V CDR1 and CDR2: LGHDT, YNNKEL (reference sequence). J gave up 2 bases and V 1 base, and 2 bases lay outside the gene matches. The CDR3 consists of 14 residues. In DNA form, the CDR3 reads TGTGCCAGCAGCCAAGGACAGGGAACCTACGAGCAGTACTTC. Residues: CASSQGQGTYEQYF.

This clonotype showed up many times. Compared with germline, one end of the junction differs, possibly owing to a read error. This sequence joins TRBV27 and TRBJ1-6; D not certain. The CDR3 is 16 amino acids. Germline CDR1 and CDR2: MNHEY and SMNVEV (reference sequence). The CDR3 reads CAGSLSFPFPTAPLHF. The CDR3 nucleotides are TGTGCCGGCAGTTTATCTTTCCCCTTCCCTACGGCACCCCTCCACTTT.

The CDR3 reads CASSWVQGDGYTF. CDR3 DNA: TGTGCCAGCAGTTGGGTTCAAGGGGATGGCTACACCTTC. V gene TRBV28 combines with J gene TRBJ1-2; TRBD1 is a possible D gene (5 bases). The CDR3 spans 13 residues. Germline loops: CDR1 MDHEN, CDR2 SYDVKM. Between the trimmed V and J ends, which lost 4 bases and 6 bases, there was a span of 12 bases.

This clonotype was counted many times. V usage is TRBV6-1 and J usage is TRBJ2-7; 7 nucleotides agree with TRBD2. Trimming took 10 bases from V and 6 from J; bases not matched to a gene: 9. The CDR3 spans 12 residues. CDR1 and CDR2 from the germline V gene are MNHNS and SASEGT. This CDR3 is CATREGPGEQYF. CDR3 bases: TGTGCCACCAGGGAGGGACCGGGCGAGCAGTACTTC.

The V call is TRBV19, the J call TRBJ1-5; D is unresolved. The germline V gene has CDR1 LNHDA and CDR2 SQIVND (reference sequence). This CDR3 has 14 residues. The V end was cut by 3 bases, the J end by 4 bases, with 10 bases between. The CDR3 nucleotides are TGTGCCAGTAGTATTGGGCACCTTAATCAGCCCCAGCATTTT. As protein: CASSIGHLNQPQHF.

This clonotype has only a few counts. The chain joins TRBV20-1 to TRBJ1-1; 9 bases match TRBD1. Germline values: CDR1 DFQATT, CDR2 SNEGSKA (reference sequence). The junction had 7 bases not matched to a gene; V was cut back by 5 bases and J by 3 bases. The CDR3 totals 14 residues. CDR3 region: CSAAGQGSYTEAFF. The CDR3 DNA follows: TGCAGTGCTGCGGGACAGGGATCGTACACTGAAGCTTTCTTT.

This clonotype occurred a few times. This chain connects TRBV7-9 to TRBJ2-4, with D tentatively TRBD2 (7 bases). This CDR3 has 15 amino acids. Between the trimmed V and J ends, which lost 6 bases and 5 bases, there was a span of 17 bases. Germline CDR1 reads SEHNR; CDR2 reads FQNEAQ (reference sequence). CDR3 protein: CASRGGGAHQNIQYF. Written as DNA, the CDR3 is TGTGCCAGCAGGGGAGGGGGGGCGCACCAAAACATTCAGTACTTC.

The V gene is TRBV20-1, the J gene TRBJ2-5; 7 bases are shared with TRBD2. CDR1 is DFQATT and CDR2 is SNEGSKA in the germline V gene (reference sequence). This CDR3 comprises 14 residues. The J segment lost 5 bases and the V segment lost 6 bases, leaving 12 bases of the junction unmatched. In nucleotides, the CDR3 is TGCAGTGCCCGAAGACTAGCCCGGGGGGAGACCCAGTACTTC. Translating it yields CSARRLARGETQYF.